The 3 T cell receptor beta chains below come from one sample, sequenced in a study of identical twins. TCRdb independently ran MiXCR on the 5' RACE reads; one entry per CDR3 protein. The top ten clones hold 7.5% to 9.5% of a sample with fewer than 450,000 distinct CDR3 sequences, 7% to 9.5% of them seen once. What was sequenced was naive T cells sorted from blood. Receptor source: a woman aged 45-60 years in good health.

Only a few counts were recorded for this clonotype. This chain connects TRBV7-9 to TRBJ2-2; TRBD2 is a possible D gene (7 bases). Germline lookup yields CDR1 SEHNR and CDR2 FQNEAQ (reference sequence). Trimming pared 3 bases from V and 8 bases from J, leaving 22 bases between. The CDR3 is made up of 17 amino acids. The CDR3 sequence is CASSLGASGRPTGELFF. DNA of the CDR3: TGTGCCAGCAGCTTGGGGGCTAGCGGCAGACCTACTGGGGAGCTGTTTTTT.

This clonotype was found a few times. The CDR3 bases are TGCAGTGCTAGGGTCGACACACGTAACTATGGCTACACCTTC. Translating it yields CSARVDTRNYGYTF. This chain connects TRBV20-1 to TRBJ1-2; D ambiguous. V was trimmed by 3 bases and J by 1 base, leaving 12 bases between them. Germline V gene data show CDR1 as DFQATT and CDR2 as SNEGSKA (reference sequence). This CDR3 region has 14 residues.

This clonotype turned up a few times. J is TRBJ2-7 and V is TRBV24-1; D not certain. Trimming pared 5 bases from V and 9 bases from J, leaving 13 bases between. Germline CDR1 KGHDR, CDR2 SFDVKD. The CDR3 length is 12 residues. CDR3 nucleotides: TGTGCCACCAGTGGGCGCTTGAGAGGGCAGTACGTC. Protein product: CATSGRLRGQYV.